These T cell receptor beta chains were read from a single sample in a study of shared clonotypes between healthy human individuals. Method: immunoSEQ multiplex PCR; TCRdb's copy keeps in-frame clones and lacks some. In the table there are under 1,900,000 clones, around 98.5% of which are singletons. The source material was naive CD4+ T cells sorted from blood. These receptor sequences come from a man aged 25 to 45 in good health. Both conserved end residues are part of each CDR3. Fields, in order: J gene, D gene, clone size, V gene, CDR3 DNA, CDR3 protein. A D gene is named only where the DNA matches it firmly. Not all rows give a size; the values are once, few, many and, for expanded clones, a class.

TRBJ2-1,TRBD2,-,TRBV15,TGTGCCACCAGCAGAGATCCCACTAGCGGGAGGGGTAATGAGCAGTTCTTC,CATSRDPTSGRGNEQFF
TRBJ2-3,-,-,TRBV4-3,TGCGCCAGCAGCCCCCGGGGCGACACAGATACGCAGTATTTT,CASSPRGDTDTQYF
TRBJ2-1,TRBD2,-,TRBV28,TGTGCCAGCATGCAGCGGGAGGAGCAGTTCTTC,CASMQREEQFF
TRBJ2-1,TRBD1,-,TRBV5-1,TGCGCCAGCAGCTTGTTAAGTCAAGGACAGGGGGTCGTGGACGAGCAGTTCTTC,CASSLLSQGQGVVDEQFF
TRBJ2-1,-,-,TRBV9,TGTGCCAGCAGCGTAGGGGGTATTGGGTCCTACAATGAGCAGTTCTTC,CASSVGGIGSYNEQFF
TRBJ1-3,-,-,TRBV9,TGTGCCAGCAGCCCCTACCTAAGCTCTGGAAACACCATATATTTT,CASSPYLSSGNTIYF
TRBJ1-5,TRBD1,few,TRBV7-8,TGTGCCAGCAGCCCGAGGGACAGACCGAATCAGCCCCAGCATTTT,CASSPRDRPNQPQHF
TRBJ1-1,TRBD1,-,TRBV5-1,TGCGCCAGCAGCTCGACAGGGGGCGGAGGCACTGAAGCTTTCTTT,CASSSTGGGGTEAFF
TRBJ2-1,-,-,TRBV14,TGTGCCAGCAGCCAGGTTGGCAGGGGCAATGAGCAGTTCTTC,CASSQVGRGNEQFF
TRBJ2-7,TRBD1,-,TRBV5-1,TGCGCCAGCAGTGACAGGGGAAACGAGCAGTACTTC,CASSDRGNEQYF
TRBJ1-5,-,-,TRBV30,TGTGCCTGGAGTGTATCGGGGGCATTCAATCAGCCCCAGCATTTT,CAWSVSGAFNQPQHF
TRBJ2-2,-,-,TRBV27,TGTGCCAGCAGTTTTACGGCGAACACCGGGGAGCTGTTTTTT,CASSFTANTGELFF
TRBJ1-2,-,-,TRBV7-9,TGTGCCAGCAGCTTATCGTCTGTCTACACCTTC,CASSLSSVYTF
TRBJ2-3,-,-,TRBV2,TGTGCCAGCAGTCGTAACCCTCAGGGTCCCACAGATACGCAGTATTTT,CASSRNPQGPTDTQYF
TRBJ1-4,-,once,TRBV11-2,TGTGCCAGCAGCTTGGGACAAGGAACTAATGAAAAACTGTTTTTT,CASSLGQGTNEKLFF
TRBJ2-7,TRBD2,-,TRBV28,TGTGCCAGCAGAAGGACTAGCGGAACTAGGTCCGAGCAGTACTTC,CASRRTSGTRSEQYF
TRBJ2-7,TRBD2,-,TRBV11-1,TGTGCCAGCAGCTTAGGGGGCGGGAGCTCCTACGAGCAGTACTTC,CASSLGGGSSYEQYF
TRBJ1-1,-,-,TRBV28,TGTGCCAGCAGTCAGACAGCGAACACTGAAGCTTTCTTT,CASSQTANTEAFF
TRBJ1-5,TRBD1,once,TRBV7-8,TGTGCCAGCAGCTTAACAGGGGATGATCAGCCCCAGCATTTT,CASSLTGDDQPQHF
TRBJ1-3,-,-,TRBV7-9,TGTGCCAGCAGCTTGGGGGTCGGAAACACCATATATTTT,CASSLGVGNTIYF
TRBJ2-7,-,-,TRBV5-1,TGCGCCAGCAGCTTGCGGACTACAAACTACGAGCAGTACTTC,CASSLRTTNYEQYF
TRBJ2-2,TRBD2,-,TRBV4-2,TGTGCCAGCAGCCAAAGGACTAGCGGGAGAGACACCGGGGAGCTGTTTTTT,CASSQRTSGRDTGELFF
TRBJ2-1,-,-,TRBV14,TGTGCCAGCAGCCAAATTCTCGTACCTGAGCAGTTCTTC,CASSQILVPEQFF
TRBJ2-5,TRBD1,once,TRBV7-2,TGTGCCAGCAGCTTAGAGGGGACAGAAGAGACCCAGTACTTC,CASSLEGTEETQYF